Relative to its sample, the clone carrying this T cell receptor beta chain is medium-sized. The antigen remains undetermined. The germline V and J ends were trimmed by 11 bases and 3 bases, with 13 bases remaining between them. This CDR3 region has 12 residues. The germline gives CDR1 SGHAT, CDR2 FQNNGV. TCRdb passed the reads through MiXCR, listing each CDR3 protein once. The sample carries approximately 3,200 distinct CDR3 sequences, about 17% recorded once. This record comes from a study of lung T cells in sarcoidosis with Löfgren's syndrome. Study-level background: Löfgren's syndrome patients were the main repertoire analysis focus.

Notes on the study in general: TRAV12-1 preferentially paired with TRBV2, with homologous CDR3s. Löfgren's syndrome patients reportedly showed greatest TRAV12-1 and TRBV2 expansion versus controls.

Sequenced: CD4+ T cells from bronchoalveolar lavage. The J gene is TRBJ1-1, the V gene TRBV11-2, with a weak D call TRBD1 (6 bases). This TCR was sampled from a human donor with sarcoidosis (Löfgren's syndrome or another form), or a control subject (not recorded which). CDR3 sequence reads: CASRGPYTEAFF. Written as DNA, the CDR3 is TGTGCCTCTCGGGGGCCTTACACTGAAGCTTTCTTT.